The 20 T cell receptor beta chains below all came from one sample that was sequenced in a study of preoperative IRX-2 immunotherapy in early breast cancer. Assay: immunoSEQ multiplex PCR; the TCRdb copy retains only in-frame clones and omits some. This table holds around 10,000 clones, over 80% found once. Treatment here: preoperative locoregional IRX-2 cytokine immunotherapy. The sample here was lymph node tissue, taken before IRX-2 immunotherapy. The receptors derive from a human donor with breast cancer.

This chain links TRBV15 with TRBJ2-7; tentative D call: TRBD1 (5 bases). V lost 0 bases and J 0 bases, leaving 12 bases between the germline ends. Germline-derived CDR1 and CDR2 are LNHNV and YYDKDF (reference sequence). This CDR3 is 16 amino acids long. CDR3 DNA sequence: TGTGCCACCAGCAGAGATTCGACAGCGCCCTCCTACGAGCAGTACTTC. Translation: CATSRDSTAPSYEQYF. The full variable domain, rest sourced from reference TRBV15 and TRBJ2-7, is DAMVIQNPRYQVTQFGKPVTLSCSQTLNHNVMYWYQQKSSQAPKLLFHYYDKDFNNEADTPDNFQSRRPNTSFCFLDIRSPGLGDTAMYLCATSRDSTAPSYEQYFGPGTRLTVT.

This clone was observed a single time. V is TRBV5-1 and J is TRBJ2-7; 11 bases are a match to TRBD2. CDR1 and CDR2 (germline): SGHRS, YFSETQ. V gave up 5 bases and J gave up 5 bases; unmatched junction bases: 9. The CDR3 runs to 15 residues. CDR3 loop: CASRPTSGSLHEQYF. The CDR3 nucleotides are TGCGCCAGCAGGCCTACTAGCGGGAGTCTCCACGAGCAGTACTTC.

V gene TRBV11-3 combines with J gene TRBJ2-2; 10 positions match TRBD1. This CDR3 is built from 15 residues. Germline CDR1 reads SGHNT; CDR2 reads YENEEA. The ends lost 4 bases at V and 6 bases at J; junction bases unmatched: 5. CDR3 coding DNA: TGTGCCAGCAGCTCCGGACAGGGGGACCCCGGGGAGCTGTTTTTT. Translation: CASSSGQGDPGELFF.

The chain carries TRBV7-1 and TRBJ2-2; a weak D match, TRBD1 (6 bases). TRBV7-1 falls under the ORF class, with uncertain function. There are 14 residues in the CDR3. Trimming took 5 bases from V and 5 from J, leaving 12 bases between them. CDR3 residues: CASSPGRGTGELFF. CDR3 nucleotides: TGTGCCAGCAGCCCCGGAAGGGGGACCGGGGAGCTGTTTTTT.

The chain recombines TRBV6-8 with TRBJ2-3; D is ambiguous. Germline values: CDR1 MNHGY, CDR2 SAAAGT. Trimming pared 10 bases from V and 3 bases from J, leaving 17 bases between. The CDR3 has 14 residues. The CDR3 reads CATSWLVGTDTQYF. In DNA, the CDR3 is TGTGCCACCTCATGGCTAGTTGGTACAGATACGCAGTATTTT.

With regard to this clone: One junction end disagrees with the germline gene, perhaps due to a read error. The V gene is TRBV12-5, the J gene TRBJ1-1; D remains ambiguous. The germline CDR1 and CDR2 sequences are LGHNT and FRNRAP. This CDR3 region has 13 residues. The CDR3 region is CASIEQTNTESFF. The CDR3 DNA is TGTGCCAGCATAGAACAGACAAACACTGAATCTTTCTTT.

This clone was found once. The rearrangement joins TRBV11-3 to TRBJ2-5, with 10 bases fitting TRBD2. Germline CDR1 SGHNT, CDR2 YENEEA. With 6 bases clipped from V and 3 bases from J, the junction kept 13 bases outside the gene matches. The CDR3 contains 17 residues. CDR3 amino acids: CASRLRNGLAGEETQYF. As DNA, the CDR3 is TGTGCCAGCAGACTTAGAAATGGGCTAGCGGGAGAAGAGACCCAGTACTTC.

This sequence joins TRBV30 and TRBJ1-5; a weak D match, TRBD1 (5 bases). The CDR3 is 13 residues long. CDR1 is GTSNPN and CDR2 is SVGIG in the germline V gene (reference sequence). The germline V and J ends were trimmed by 2 bases and 3 bases, with 8 bases remaining between them. CDR3 nucleotides: TGTGCCTGGAGTATGGGGGTCAATCAGCCCCAGCATTTT. Encoded protein: CAWSMGVNQPQHF.

The rearrangement links TRBV1 to TRBJ2-2; the table gives TRBD2 as D, unverified against the DNA. TRBV1 is deemed a pseudogene. CDR3 length equals 17 residues. The CDR3 region is CASSPVMSGRATGELFF. The CDR3 bases are TGCGCCAGCAGCCCCGTCATGTCCGGGAGGGCCACCGGGGAGCTGTTTTTT.

The CDR3 here is CASSTPGRRSQETQYF. DNA for the CDR3: TGTGCCAGTAGCACTCCGGGAAGGAGGTCTCAGGAGACCCAGTACTTC. The chain carries TRBV19 and TRBJ2-5; D might be TRBD2 (5 bases). From germline, CDR1 is LNHDA and CDR2 SQIVND (reference sequence). The CDR3 covers 16 residues. Trimming stripped 6 bases from V and 5 bases from J, with 22 bases between.

Notes on this clone: Sequence at one end of the junction differs from germline and may be a read error. The J gene is TRBJ2-7, the V gene TRBV15; a weak D match, TRBD2 (6 bases). The CDR3 is 14 amino acids. CDR1 and CDR2 from the germline V gene are LNHNV and YYDKDF (reference sequence). In DNA form, the CDR3 reads TGTGCCACCAGCAGAGGCGGGAACTCCCACGAGCAGTACTTC. It encodes CATSRGGNSHEQYF.

This clone was picked up one time. CDR3 amino acids: CASSLTGLVTEAFF. The CDR3 DNA sequence: TGTGCCAGCAGTTTAACGGGTCTCGTCACTGAAGCTTTCTTT. The chain links TRBV28 to TRBJ1-1; unclear D gene. The CDR3 contains 14 residues. The V end was cut by 2 bases, the J end by 4 bases, with 11 bases between. CDR1 and CDR2 from the germline V gene are MDHEN and SYDVKM.

The chain couples TRBV6-8 to TRBJ1-1, with D hard to call. Per germline, CDR1 MNHGY and CDR2 SAAAGT. The CDR3 has 15 amino acids. V shed 2 bases and J shed 3 bases, with 13 bases lying between them. The CDR3 DNA reads TGTGCCAGCAGTTACACGGGAATAATAGACACTGAAGCTTTCTTT. Protein product: CASSYTGIIDTEAFF.

The CDR3 loop is CATRTGMTTNEKLFF. In nucleotides, the CDR3 is TGTGCCACTCGGACAGGGATGACAACTAATGAAAAACTGTTTTTT. J is TRBJ1-4 and V is TRBV6-4; TRBD1 matches 8 bases. Germline-derived CDR1 and CDR2 are MRHNA and SNTAGT. This CDR3 has 15 amino acids. The V segment lost 10 bases and the J segment 0 bases; nucleotides outside the gene matches: 7.

This chain uses TRBV14 with TRBJ2-7, with D possibly being TRBD1 (6 bases). The CDR3 is made up of 15 amino acids. The V end was cut by 0 bases, the J end by 4 bases, with 13 bases between. CDR1 and CDR2 from the germline V gene are SGHDN and FVKESK. CDR3 residues: CASSQELGGGYEQYF. The CDR3 DNA is TGTGCCAGCAGCCAAGAATTAGGGGGTGGATACGAGCAGTACTTC.

The CDR3 protein is CASSLGLAGGTQQETQYF. The CDR3 bases are TGTGCCAGCAGCCTCGGACTAGCGGGAGGTACCCAGCAAGAGACCCAGTACTTC. This chain uses TRBV11-3 with TRBJ2-5; TRBD2 aligns across 14 bases. The V gene's germline CDR1 is SGHNT and CDR2 YENEEA. V gave up 5 bases and J gave up 2 bases; unmatched junction bases: 10. The CDR3 is 18 amino acids.

This clone has more than one count but fewer than ten. The chain uses TRBV10-3 and TRBJ2-7; 9 positions agree with TRBD2. Germline CDR1 reads ENHRY; CDR2 reads SYGVKD. CDR3 length: 15 residues. Germline trimming cut 0 bases from V and 4 bases from J; bases unmatched to any gene: 4. CDR3 coding DNA: TGTGCCATCAGTGAGTCTTCCCTAGCGGGGTACGAGCAGTACTTC. Translation: CAISESSLAGYEQYF.

Here the CDR3 reads CASSFTGQGTSYEQYF. The CDR3 coding sequence is TGTGCCAGCAGTTTTACCGGACAGGGGACGTCCTACGAGCAGTACTTC. The chain links TRBV28 to TRBJ2-7; 9 bases agree with TRBD1. There are 16 residues in the CDR3. V lost 3 bases and J lost 1; bases outside the gene matches: 7. Germline V gene sequence: CDR1 MDHEN, CDR2 SYDVKM.

The chain employs TRBV11-1 and TRBJ2-1; TRBD2 agrees at 12 bases. Looked up from germline, CDR1 is SGHAT and CDR2 is FQDESV (reference sequence). V was pared by 1 base and J by 2 bases, with 3 bases of the junction left unmatched. This CDR3 spans 17 amino acids. In DNA form, the CDR3 reads TGTGCCAGCAGCTTAGGGGGACTAGCGGGCCCCTACAATGAGCAGTTCTTC. Its protein product is CASSLGGLAGPYNEQFF.

This clone came up a few times. This chain uses TRBV18 with TRBJ1-2; 8 bases agree with TRBD1. V shed 3 bases, J shed 7 bases, and the junction held 16 bases outside the gene matches. This CDR3 has 17 residues. Per germline, CDR1 KGHSH and CDR2 LQKENI. This CDR3 reads CASSPITTGQGFAGYTF. For the CDR3, the DNA is TGTGCCAGCTCACCGATAACAACAGGACAGGGATTTGCTGGCTACACCTTC.